This passage covers 31 T cell receptor beta chains from one sample sequenced in a study of blood T cell repertoires in COVID-19. Method: immunoSEQ multiplex PCR; TCRdb's copy keeps in-frame clones and lacks some. The repertoire holds 350,000 or so clones, with over 70% as singletons. The sequencing input was peripheral blood. The receptors stem from a man aged 25 to 40 with active or convalescent COVID-19.

V and J are TRBV2 and TRBJ2-5; D remains ambiguous. The ends were cut back, 7 bases at V and 4 bases at J, with 13 bases in the middle. From germline, CDR1 is SNHLY and CDR2 FYNNEI. CDR3 length: 13 residues. This CDR3 reads CASKWRSIETQYF. CDR3 nucleotide sequence: TGTGCCAGCAAGTGGCGGTCCATAGAGACCCAGTACTTC. The variable domain in full, with the rest retrieved from reference TRBV2 and TRBJ2-5, is EPEVTQTPSHQVTQMGQEVILRCVPISNHLYFYWYRQILGQKVEFLVSFYNNEISEKSEIFDDQFSVERPDGSNFTLKIRSTKLEDSAMYFCASKWRSIETQYFGPGTRLLVL.

The chain joins TRBV9 to TRBJ1-5; 9 nucleotides align to TRBD1. Germline lookup yields CDR1 SGDLS and CDR2 YYNGEE. The junction had 6 bases not matched to a gene; V was cut back by 5 bases and J by 0 bases. The CDR3 runs 16 residues. CDR3 in amino acids: CASSTGGPYSNQPQHF. CDR3 sequence (DNA): TGTGCCAGCAGTACAGGGGGCCCTTATAGCAATCAGCCCCAGCATTTT.

Many counts were recorded for this clone. V gene TRBV5-1 combines with J gene TRBJ2-7; D is possibly TRBD2 (7 bases). The germline V and J ends were trimmed by 4 bases and 4 bases, with 18 bases remaining between them. Germline loops: CDR1 SGHRS, CDR2 YFSETQ. The CDR3 is made up of 15 amino acids. The CDR3 coding sequence is TGCGCCAGCAGCCCGGTGGCGGCGGGGGCTTACGAGCAGTACTTC. This translates into CASSPVAAGAYEQYF.

The chain joins TRBV28 to TRBJ1-3; no firm D call. The CDR3 totals 13 residues. The germline V gene has CDR1 MDHEN and CDR2 SYDVKM. Deletions cut 10 bases from V and 0 bases from J, with 10 bases between. CDR3 coding DNA: TGTGCCACCTATATGAGCTCTGGAAACACCATATATTTT. The encoded protein is CATYMSSGNTIYF.

The V and J genes are TRBV24-1 and TRBJ2-5, with 9 bases aligning to TRBD1. The CDR3 is made up of 17 amino acids. Germline V gene data show CDR1 as KGHDR and CDR2 as SFDVKD. J lost 5 bases, V lost 4 bases, and 13 bases had no gene match. The CDR3 loop reads CATSESLQGATLETQYF. For the CDR3, the DNA is TGTGCCACCAGTGAAAGCCTACAGGGGGCGACCCTGGAGACCCAGTACTTC.

Here the CDR3 reads CASGSLRGHGYGYTF. The CDR3 coding sequence is TGTGCTAGTGGTTCTCTCAGGGGGCACGGCTATGGCTACACCTTC. The V call is TRBV12-5, the J call TRBJ1-2; 8 bases are a match to TRBD1. Germline trimming cut 4 bases from V and 4 bases from J; bases unmatched to any gene: 8. This CDR3 spans 15 amino acids. CDR1 and CDR2 (germline): LGHNT, FRNRAP.

V gene TRBV9 combines with J gene TRBJ2-2, with D uncertain. V dropped 4 bases and J dropped 3 bases, with 13 bases sitting between them. The CDR3 covers 15 residues. Germline CDR1 reads SGDLS; CDR2 reads YYNGEE. The CDR3 DNA reads TGTGCCAGCAGCCCTTGGTCTCGGGACACCGGGGAGCTGTTTTTT. Its protein is CASSPWSRDTGELFF.

The chain links TRBV15 to TRBJ2-7; D might be TRBD1 (6 bases). CDR3 length equals 13 residues. Trimming took off 5 bases at V and 6 bases at J, with 14 bases between the two ends. Germline-derived CDR1 and CDR2 are LNHNV and YYDKDF (reference sequence). The CDR3 spells CATSPTDRREQYF. The CDR3 DNA reads as TGTGCCACCAGCCCTACCGACAGGCGCGAGCAGTACTTC.

CDR3 amino acids: CASSPLGGAYEQYF. For the CDR3, the DNA is TGTGCCAGCAGCCCCTTGGGGGGGGCCTACGAGCAGTACTTC. This chain uses TRBV7-2 with TRBJ2-7; 7 bases are a match to TRBD2. The germline gives CDR1 SGHTA, CDR2 FQGNSA. The CDR3 loop spans 14 amino acids. The V and J ends lost 5 bases and 2 bases, in that order; junction bases with no gene match: 6.

The chain links TRBV7-2 to TRBJ1-2; TRBD1 matches 12 bases. The CDR3 is made up of 17 amino acids. The V segment lost 0 bases and the J segment 6 bases; nucleotides outside the gene matches: 8. Germline V gives CDR1 SGHTA, CDR2 FQGNSA. CDR3 sequence reads: CASSLAPGQGALDGYTF. In DNA, the CDR3 is TGTGCCAGCAGCTTAGCCCCGGGACAGGGGGCGCTCGATGGCTACACCTTC.

This sequence joins TRBV28 and TRBJ2-7; no clear D. This CDR3 spans 15 amino acids. In germline, CDR1 is MDHEN, CDR2 SYDVKM. V lost 2 bases and J 2 bases, leaving 13 bases between the germline ends. Here the CDR3 reads CASSLAHLNAYEQYF. CDR3 nucleotides: TGTGCCAGCAGTTTAGCGCACTTGAATGCCTACGAGCAGTACTTC. Based on the CDR3 plus reference TRBV28 and TRBJ2-7, the full variable domain is DVKVTQSSRYLVKRTGEKVFLECVQDMDHENMFWYRQDPGLGLRLIYFSYDVKMKEKGDIPEGYSVSREKKERFSLILESASTNQTSMYLCASSLAHLNAYEQYFGPGTRLTVT.

This chain connects TRBV7-2 to TRBJ2-5; D is possibly TRBD2 (6 bases). CDR1 and CDR2 (germline): SGHTA, FQGNSA. Deletions cut 3 bases from V and 5 bases from J, with 16 bases between. There are 15 residues in the CDR3. As DNA, the CDR3 is TGTGCCAGCAGCTTCGGAGGGAAGTCCGCCGAGACCCAGTACTTC. Encoded protein: CASSFGGKSAETQYF.

The chain combines TRBV7-2 with TRBJ1-2; D gene uncertain. The V and J ends lost 5 bases and 2 bases respectively, with 12 bases between them. Germline V gene lookup returns CDR1 SGHTA and CDR2 FQGNSA. CDR3 length: 14 residues. The CDR3 spells CASSPSRRNYGYTF. DNA of the CDR3: TGTGCCAGCAGCCCATCGCGGAGAAACTATGGCTACACCTTC.

In its sample, this clone was seen a few times. This chain connects TRBV6-2 or TRBV6-3 to TRBJ2-7; 7 nucleotides match TRBD1. CDR1 MNHEY and CDR2 SVGEGT come from the germline V gene. V lost 4 bases, J lost 5 bases, and 5 bases stayed unmatched. The CDR3 runs 13 residues. CDR3 residues: CASSSDRVHEQYF. In DNA form, the CDR3 reads TGTGCCAGCAGTTCCGACAGGGTCCACGAGCAGTACTTC.

The chain has TRBV12-2 and TRBJ2-1; TRBD2, the table's D call, lacks a check against the DNA. TRBV12-2 corresponds to a pseudogene. CDR3 length equals 20 residues. The CDR3 spells CASRLAALPLAGKSYNEQFF. In DNA form, the CDR3 reads TGTGCAAGTCGCTTAGCGGCCCTACCCCTAGCGGGGAAATCCTACAATGAGCAGTTCTTC.

The sample holds a few counts of this clone. The chain is built from TRBV27 and TRBJ2-5; the D gene is possibly TRBD1 (7 bases). The CDR3 is 14 amino acids. Trimming shortened V by 6 bases and J by 7 bases, and 18 bases separated the two germline ends. The germline V gene has CDR1 MNHEY and CDR2 SMNVEV (reference sequence). For the CDR3, the DNA is TGTGCCAGCAGCCTCATCAGGGGGGCGGTGACCCAGTACTTC. It is translated as CASSLIRGAVTQYF.

The rearrangement joins TRBV5-4 to TRBJ2-1, with TRBD1 matching 9 bases. Per germline, CDR1 SGHNT and CDR2 YYREEE (reference sequence). The CDR3 consists of 15 residues. The J segment lost 8 bases and the V segment lost 4 bases, leaving 10 bases of the junction unmatched. The CDR3 DNA follows: TGTGCCAGCAGCCATCCGGGACAGGGTGTCTATGAGCAGTTCTTC. It yields the protein CASSHPGQGVYEQFF.

The CDR3 coding sequence is TGTGCCTGGCTTGGACAGGGGAGTTCACCCCTCCACTTT. Its translation is CAWLGQGSSPLHF. The V call is TRBV30, the J call TRBJ1-6, with 9 nucleotides matching TRBD1. The CDR3 runs 13 residues. The junction had 5 bases not matched to a gene; V was cut back by 5 bases and J by 9 bases. Germline V CDR1 and CDR2: GTSNPN, SVGIG (reference sequence).

V and J are TRBV19 and TRBJ1-2, with 10 bases matching TRBD1. The CDR3 has 15 amino acids. Losses at the gene ends were 5 bases for V and 3 bases for J; bases not matched to a gene: 6. Germline CDR1 LNHDA, CDR2 SQIVND (reference sequence). The CDR3 reads CASSLRTGGDYGYTF. The CDR3 DNA is TGTGCCAGTAGTCTTAGGACAGGGGGGGACTATGGCTACACCTTC.

The chain uses TRBV28 and TRBJ1-4; 7 bases line up with TRBD1. The length of the CDR3 is 16 residues. V lost 7 bases, J lost 7 bases, and 15 bases stayed unmatched. CDR1 is MDHEN and CDR2 is SYDVKM in the germline V gene. The chain's CDR3 is CASNTGGAGGGEKLFF. The CDR3 DNA sequence: TGTGCCAGCAATACCGGGGGGGCAGGGGGAGGTGAAAAACTGTTTTTT.

This chain joins TRBV10-3 and TRBJ1-6, with 9 bases matching TRBD1. CDR1 is ENHRY, CDR2 SYGVKD, per germline. The CDR3 extends over 13 amino acids. V shed 6 bases, J shed 7 bases, and the junction held 1 base outside the gene matches. CDR3 loop: CAIRGTGNSPLHF. The CDR3 DNA sequence: TGTGCCATCAGAGGGACAGGGAATTCACCCCTCCACTTT.

The chain is built from TRBV7-2 and TRBJ2-7; unclear D gene. The V end lost 1 base, the J end lost 0 bases, and 7 bases lay between the germline ends. The length of the CDR3 is 14 residues. Germline assignment: CDR1 SGHTA and CDR2 FQGNSA. The CDR3 DNA is TGTGCCAGCAGCTTAGTGGCAAACTCCTACGAGCAGTACTTC. This encodes CASSLVANSYEQYF.

The gene calls are TRBV5-1 and TRBJ1-6, with 7 positions matching TRBD1. J was trimmed by 8 bases and V by 6 bases; bases with no gene match: 5. CDR1 is SGHRS and CDR2 is YFSETQ in the germline V gene. This CDR3 region has 13 residues. DNA of the CDR3: TGCGCCAGCACCCAGGGGGACCATTCACCCCTCCACTTT. Amino acids: CASTQGDHSPLHF.

V and J are TRBV5-4 and TRBJ2-5; 7 nucleotides agree with TRBD1. From germline, CDR1 is SGHNT and CDR2 YYREEE (reference sequence). Trimming removed 4 bases from V and 2 bases from J; junction bases left unmatched: 8. The CDR3 contains 15 residues. As DNA, the CDR3 is TGTGCCAGCAGCCCGGGGACAGTAACACAAGAGACCCAGTACTTC. Encoded protein: CASSPGTVTQETQYF. Filled out from reference TRBV5-4 and TRBJ2-5, the complete variable domain reads ETGVTQSPTHLIKTRGQQVTLRCSSQSGHNTVSWYQQALGQGPQFIFQYYREEENGRGNFPPRFSGLQFPNYSSELNVNALELDDSALYLCASSPGTVTQETQYFGPGTRLLVL.

The chain couples TRBV7-3 to TRBJ2-1; no reliable D call. The ends were cut back, 4 bases at V and 11 bases at J, with 15 bases in the middle. This CDR3 spans 13 amino acids. Looked up from germline, CDR1 is SGHTA and CDR2 is FQGTGA. CDR3 amino acids: CASSSPGLGKQFF. The CDR3 DNA reads TGTGCCAGCAGCTCTCCCGGCCTAGGAAAGCAGTTCTTC.

The chain employs TRBV5-1 and TRBJ2-4; D gene ambiguous. Trimming removed 1 base at V and 4 bases at J, with 9 bases between. Germline V gene lookup returns CDR1 SGHRS and CDR2 YFSETQ. This CDR3 is 14 amino acids long. The CDR3 region has the DNA TGCGCCAGCAGCTTGACACTAACTAAAAACATTCAGTACTTC. It specifies CASSLTLTKNIQYF.

CDR3 residues: CARASGRPEGIITGELFF. The DNA for the CDR3 is TGTGCCAGAGCCAGTGGGAGACCCGAGGGAATTATCACCGGGGAGCTGTTTTTT. This chain links TRBV19 with TRBJ2-2; D might be TRBD2 (5 bases). V lost 9 bases and J 4 bases, leaving 27 bases between the germline ends. Germline V gene sequence: CDR1 LNHDA, CDR2 SQIVND (reference sequence). This CDR3 spans 18 amino acids.

This clone was found once. The rearrangement links TRBV5-1 to TRBJ2-7; 9 nucleotides match TRBD1. Germline lookup yields CDR1 SGHRS and CDR2 YFSETQ. The ends lost 2 bases at V and 4 bases at J; junction bases unmatched: 7. There are 15 residues in the CDR3. The CDR3 nucleotides are TGCGCCAGCAGCTTATCGGGACAGGGCGGGTACGAGCAGTACTTC. Translated: CASSLSGQGGYEQYF.

V and J are TRBV6-2 or TRBV6-3 and TRBJ2-2; 15 nucleotides match TRBD2. The trim removed 2 bases at V and 0 bases at J, leaving 4 bases unmatched. Germline V gives CDR1 MNHEY, CDR2 SVGEGT. CDR3 size: 19 residues. In nucleotides, the CDR3 is TGTGCCAGCAGTTACCCCAGGACTAGCGGGGGGGCGAACACCGGGGAGCTGTTTTTT. Translating it yields CASSYPRTSGGANTGELFF.

The chain couples TRBV10-3 to TRBJ2-3, with 9 bases that match TRBD2. J gave up 2 bases and V 4 bases, and 7 bases lay outside the gene matches. The CDR3 loop spans 16 amino acids. Germline V gene sequence: CDR1 ENHRY, CDR2 SYGVKD. For the CDR3, the DNA is TGTGCCATCAGTGGAAAAGCGGGAGGCCCCACAGATACGCAGTATTTT. Translation gives CAISGKAGGPTDTQYF.

The chain carries TRBV9 and TRBJ1-6, with D hard to call. This CDR3 comprises 14 residues. CDR1 and CDR2 from the germline V gene are SGDLS and YYNGEE. The V end was cut by 4 bases, the J end by 9 bases, with 14 bases between. The CDR3 sequence: CASSPRGEGSPLHF. In DNA form, the CDR3 reads TGTGCCAGCAGCCCCCGCGGGGAGGGTTCACCCCTCCACTTT.